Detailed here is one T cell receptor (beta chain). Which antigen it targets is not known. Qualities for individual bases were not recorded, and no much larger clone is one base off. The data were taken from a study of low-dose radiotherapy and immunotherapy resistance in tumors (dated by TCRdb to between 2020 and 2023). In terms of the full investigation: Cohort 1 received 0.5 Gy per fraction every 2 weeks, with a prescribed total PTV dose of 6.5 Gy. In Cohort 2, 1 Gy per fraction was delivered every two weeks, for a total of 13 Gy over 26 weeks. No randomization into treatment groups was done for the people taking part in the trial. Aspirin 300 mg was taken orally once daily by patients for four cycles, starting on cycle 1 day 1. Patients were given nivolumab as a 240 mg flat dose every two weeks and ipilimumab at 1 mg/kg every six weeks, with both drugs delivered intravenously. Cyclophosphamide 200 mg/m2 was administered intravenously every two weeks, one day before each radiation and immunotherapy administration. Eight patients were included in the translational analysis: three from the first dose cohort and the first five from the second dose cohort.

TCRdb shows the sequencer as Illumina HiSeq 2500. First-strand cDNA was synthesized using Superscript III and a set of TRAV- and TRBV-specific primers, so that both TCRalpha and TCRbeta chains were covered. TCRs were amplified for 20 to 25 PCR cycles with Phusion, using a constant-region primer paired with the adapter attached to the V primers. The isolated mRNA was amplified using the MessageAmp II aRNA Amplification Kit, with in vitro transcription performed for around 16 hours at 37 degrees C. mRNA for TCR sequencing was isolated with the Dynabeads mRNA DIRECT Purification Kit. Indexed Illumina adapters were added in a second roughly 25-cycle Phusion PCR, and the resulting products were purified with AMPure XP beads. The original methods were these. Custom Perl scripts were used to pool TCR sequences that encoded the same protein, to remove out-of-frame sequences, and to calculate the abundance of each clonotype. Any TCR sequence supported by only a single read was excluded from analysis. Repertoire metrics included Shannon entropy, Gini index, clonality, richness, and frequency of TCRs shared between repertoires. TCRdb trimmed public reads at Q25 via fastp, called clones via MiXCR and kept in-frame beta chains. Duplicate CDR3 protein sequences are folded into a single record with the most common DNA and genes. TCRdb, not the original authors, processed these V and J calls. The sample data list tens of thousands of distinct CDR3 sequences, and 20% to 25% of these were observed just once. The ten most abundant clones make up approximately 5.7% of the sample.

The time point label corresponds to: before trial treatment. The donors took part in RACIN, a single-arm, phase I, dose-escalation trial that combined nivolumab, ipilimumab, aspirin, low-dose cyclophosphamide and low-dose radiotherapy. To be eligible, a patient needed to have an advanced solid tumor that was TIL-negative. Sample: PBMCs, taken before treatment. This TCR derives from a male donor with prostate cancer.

CDR3 sequence: CASSLARPGRLKLFF. The DNA sequence follows: TGTGCCAGCAGTTTAGCGCGCCCAGGCAGACTAAAACTGTTTTTT. The chain links TRBV28 with TRBJ1-4, with the identity of the D gene unclear. V sheds 2 bases and J sheds 10 bases, leaving 17 bases between their ends. Per the germline V gene, MDHEN is the CDR1 and SYDVKM is the CDR2. Spanning cysteine to phenylalanine, the CDR3 consists of 15 amino acids. Of the read, only the CDR3 DNA is kept; its 45 bases are in frame from base 1.